This T cell receptor beta chain derives from a study of cytomegalovirus exposure and HLA in healthy donors. Regarding the study as a whole: About 87% or about 30% of the time was how often most TCR beta V segments were productive, according to an earlier analysis. Cytomegalovirus-associated status was assigned to about 180 TCR beta chains.

There are 16 residues in the CDR3. The germline V gene has CDR1 MNHNS and CDR2 SASEGT. The V segment lost 4 bases and the J segment 0 bases; nucleotides outside the gene matches: 4. A note on this clone: Its antigen is currently unknown.

Primers included in the PCR were 60 Vbeta and 13 Jbeta primers. The data were produced by immunoSEQ multiplex PCR, yet TCRdb's version contains in-frame clones alone and is incomplete. Of about 120,000 clones listed, about 80% are singletons. The V call is TRBV6-1, the J call TRBJ2-3; 10 nucleotides line up with TRBD2. This sequence originates from a man aged 30 to 39 in good health and CMV-seropositive. Source material: PBMCs. The CDR3 is CASSVILAGSTDTQYF. CDR3 DNA sequence: TGTGCCAGCAGTGTAATACTAGCGGGGAGCACAGATACGCAGTATTTT.